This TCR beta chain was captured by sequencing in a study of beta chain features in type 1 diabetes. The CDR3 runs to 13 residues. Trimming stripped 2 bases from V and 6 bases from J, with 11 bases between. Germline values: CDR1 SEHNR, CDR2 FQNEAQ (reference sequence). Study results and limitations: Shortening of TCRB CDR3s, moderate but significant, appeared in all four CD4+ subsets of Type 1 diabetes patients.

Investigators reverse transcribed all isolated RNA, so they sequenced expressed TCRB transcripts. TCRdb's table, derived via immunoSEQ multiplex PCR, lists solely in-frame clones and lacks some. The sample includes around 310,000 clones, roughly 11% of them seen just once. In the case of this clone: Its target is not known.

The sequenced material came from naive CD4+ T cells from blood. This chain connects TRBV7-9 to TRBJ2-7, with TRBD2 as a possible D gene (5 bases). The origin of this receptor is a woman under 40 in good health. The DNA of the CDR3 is TGTGCCAGCAGCTTACTAGCCCCCCGCGAGCAGTACTTC. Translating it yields CASSLLAPREQYF.